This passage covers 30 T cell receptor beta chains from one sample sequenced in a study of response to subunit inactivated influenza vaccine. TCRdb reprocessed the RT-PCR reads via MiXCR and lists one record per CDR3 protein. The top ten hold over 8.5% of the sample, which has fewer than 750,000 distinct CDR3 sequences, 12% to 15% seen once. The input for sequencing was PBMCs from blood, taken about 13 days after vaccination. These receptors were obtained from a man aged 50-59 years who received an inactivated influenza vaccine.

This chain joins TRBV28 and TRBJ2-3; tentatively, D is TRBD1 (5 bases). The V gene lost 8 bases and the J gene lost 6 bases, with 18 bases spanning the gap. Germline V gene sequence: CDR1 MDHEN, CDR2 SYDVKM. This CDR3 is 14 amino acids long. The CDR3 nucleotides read TGTGCCAGCGATACGACTGGACATACGGATACGCAGTATTTT. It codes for CASDTTGHTDTQYF.

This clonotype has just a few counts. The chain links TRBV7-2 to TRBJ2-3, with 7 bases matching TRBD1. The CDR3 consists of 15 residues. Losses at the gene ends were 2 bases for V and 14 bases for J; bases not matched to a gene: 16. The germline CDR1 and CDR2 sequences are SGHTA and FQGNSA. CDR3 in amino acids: CASSLRPDRASQLYF. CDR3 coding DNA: TGTGCCAGCAGCTTACGTCCAGACAGGGCAAGCCAGCTGTATTTT.

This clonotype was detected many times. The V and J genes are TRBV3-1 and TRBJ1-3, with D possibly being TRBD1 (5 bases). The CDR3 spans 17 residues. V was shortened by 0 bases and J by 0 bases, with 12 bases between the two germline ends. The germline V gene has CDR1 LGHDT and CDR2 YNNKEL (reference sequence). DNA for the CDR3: TGTGCCAGCAGCCAAGATGTTTGGACAAGCTCTGGAAACACCATATATTTT. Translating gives CASSQDVWTSSGNTIYF.

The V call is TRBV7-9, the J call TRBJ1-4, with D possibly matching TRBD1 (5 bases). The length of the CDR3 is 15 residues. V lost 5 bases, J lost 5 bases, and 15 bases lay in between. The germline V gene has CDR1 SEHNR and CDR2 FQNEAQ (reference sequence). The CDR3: CASSRGSGANEKLFF. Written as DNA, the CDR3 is TGTGCCAGCAGCCGAGGCAGCGGGGCCAATGAAAAACTGTTTTTT.

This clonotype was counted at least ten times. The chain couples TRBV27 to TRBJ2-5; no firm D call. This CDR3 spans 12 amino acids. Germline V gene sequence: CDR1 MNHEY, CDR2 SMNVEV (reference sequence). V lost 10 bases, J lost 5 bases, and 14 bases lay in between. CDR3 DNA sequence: TGTGCCACACTTAGCCTCGGGGAGACCCAGTACTTC. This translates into CATLSLGETQYF.

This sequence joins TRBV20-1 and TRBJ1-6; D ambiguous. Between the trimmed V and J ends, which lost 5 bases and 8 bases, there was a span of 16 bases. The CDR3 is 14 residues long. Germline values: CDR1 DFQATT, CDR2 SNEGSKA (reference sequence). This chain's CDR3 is CSASPARRDSPLHF. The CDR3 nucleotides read TGCAGTGCTTCCCCTGCGAGGAGGGATTCACCCCTCCACTTT.

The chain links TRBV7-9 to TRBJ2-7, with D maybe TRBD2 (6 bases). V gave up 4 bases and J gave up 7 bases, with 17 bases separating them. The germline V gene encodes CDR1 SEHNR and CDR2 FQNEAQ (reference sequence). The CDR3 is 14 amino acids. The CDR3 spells CASSSLGVGGEQYF. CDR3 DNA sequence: TGTGCCAGCAGCTCCTTGGGTGTCGGGGGAGAGCAGTACTTC.

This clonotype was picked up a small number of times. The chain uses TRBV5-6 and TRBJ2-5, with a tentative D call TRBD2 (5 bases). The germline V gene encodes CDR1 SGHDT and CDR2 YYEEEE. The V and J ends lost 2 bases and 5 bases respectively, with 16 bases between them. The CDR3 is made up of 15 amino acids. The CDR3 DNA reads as TGTGCCAGCAGCTTACGCCGGCGGGTTTGGGAGACCCAGTACTTC. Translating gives CASSLRRRVWETQYF.

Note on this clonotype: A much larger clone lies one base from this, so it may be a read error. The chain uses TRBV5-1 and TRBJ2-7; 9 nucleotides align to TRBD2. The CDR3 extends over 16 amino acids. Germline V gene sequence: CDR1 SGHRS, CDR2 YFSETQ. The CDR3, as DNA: TGCGCCAGCAGCTTGGGACTAGCGGAGCCAACCTACGAGCAGCACTTC. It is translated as CASSLGLAEPTYEQHF.

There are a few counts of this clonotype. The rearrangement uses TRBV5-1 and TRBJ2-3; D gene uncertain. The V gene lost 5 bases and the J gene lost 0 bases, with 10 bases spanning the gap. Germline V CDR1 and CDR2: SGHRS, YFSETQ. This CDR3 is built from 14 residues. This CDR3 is CASRSSPSTDTQYF. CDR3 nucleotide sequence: TGCGCCAGCAGATCCTCACCCAGCACAGATACGCAGTATTTT.

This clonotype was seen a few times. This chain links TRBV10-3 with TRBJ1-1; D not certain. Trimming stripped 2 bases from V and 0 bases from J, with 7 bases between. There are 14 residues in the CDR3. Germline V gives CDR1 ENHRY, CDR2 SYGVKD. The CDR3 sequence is CAISENSMNTEAFF. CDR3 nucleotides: TGTGCCATCAGTGAGAACAGTATGAACACTGAAGCTTTCTTT.

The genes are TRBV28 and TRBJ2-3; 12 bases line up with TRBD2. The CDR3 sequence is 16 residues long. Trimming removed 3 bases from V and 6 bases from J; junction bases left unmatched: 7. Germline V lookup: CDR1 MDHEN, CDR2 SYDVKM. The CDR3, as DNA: TGTGCCAGCAGTTTCCCGACTAGCGGGAGAGGGGATACGCAGTATTTT. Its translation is CASSFPTSGRGDTQYF.

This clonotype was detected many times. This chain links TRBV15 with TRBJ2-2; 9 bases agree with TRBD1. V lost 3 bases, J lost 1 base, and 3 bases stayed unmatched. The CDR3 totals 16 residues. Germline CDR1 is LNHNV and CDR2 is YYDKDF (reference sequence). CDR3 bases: TGTGCCACCAGCAGTAGACAGGGGGAGAACACCGGGGAGCTGTTTTTT. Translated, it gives CATSSRQGENTGELFF. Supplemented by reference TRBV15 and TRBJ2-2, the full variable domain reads DAMVIQNPRYQVTQFGKPVTLSCSQTLNHNVMYWYQQKSSQAPKLLFHYYDKDFNNEADTPDNFQSRRPNTSFCFLDIRSPGLGDTAMYLCATSSRQGENTGELFFGEGSRLTVL.

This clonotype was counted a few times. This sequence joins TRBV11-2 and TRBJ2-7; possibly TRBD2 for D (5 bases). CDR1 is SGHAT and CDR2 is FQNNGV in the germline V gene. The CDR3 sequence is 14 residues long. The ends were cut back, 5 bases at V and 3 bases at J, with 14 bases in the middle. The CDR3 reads CASSPEVGVYEQYF. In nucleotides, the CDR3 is TGTGCCAGCAGCCCCGAGGTCGGGGTCTACGAGCAGTACTTC.

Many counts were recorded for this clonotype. CDR3 coding DNA: TGCAGCGTCCGACAGGGGGCTAGCTATGGCTACACCTTC. Translated, it gives CSVRQGASYGYTF. The chain links TRBV29-1 to TRBJ1-2, with TRBD1 matching 10 bases. Germline V gives CDR1 SQVTM, CDR2 ANQGSEA. Trimming removed 6 bases from V and 4 bases from J; junction bases left unmatched: 5. The CDR3 length is 13 residues.

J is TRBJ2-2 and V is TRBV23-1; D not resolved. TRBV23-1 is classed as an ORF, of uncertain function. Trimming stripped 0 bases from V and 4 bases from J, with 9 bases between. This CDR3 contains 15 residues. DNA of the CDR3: TGCGCCAGCAGTCAATCAAGGCGGCCCACCGGGGAGCTGTTTTTT. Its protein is CASSQSRRPTGELFF.

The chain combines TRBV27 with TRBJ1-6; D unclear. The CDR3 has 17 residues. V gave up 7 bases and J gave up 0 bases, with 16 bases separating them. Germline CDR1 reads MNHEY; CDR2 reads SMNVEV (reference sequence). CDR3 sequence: CASKVGTVFSYNSPLHF. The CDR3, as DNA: TGTGCCAGCAAAGTAGGAACGGTCTTCTCCTATAATTCACCCCTCCACTTT.

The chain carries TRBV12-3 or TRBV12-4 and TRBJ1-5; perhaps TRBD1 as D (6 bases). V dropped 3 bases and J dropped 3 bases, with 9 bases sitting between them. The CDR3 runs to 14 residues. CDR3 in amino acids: CASSFQGPNQPQHF. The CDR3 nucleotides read TGTGCCAGCAGTTTTCAGGGGCCCAATCAGCCCCAGCATTTT.

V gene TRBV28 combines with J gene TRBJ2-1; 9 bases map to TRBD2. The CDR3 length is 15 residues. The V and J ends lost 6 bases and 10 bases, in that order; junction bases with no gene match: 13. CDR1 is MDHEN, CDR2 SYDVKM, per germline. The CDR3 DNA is TGTGCCAGCAGGGTGGTATGGACTAGCGCCGAAGAGCAGTTCTTC. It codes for CASRVVWTSAEEQFF.

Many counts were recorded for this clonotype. The CDR3 coding sequence is TGTGCCAGCTCACCCGGGACGACCTACGAGCAGTACTTC. Translating it yields CASSPGTTYEQYF. The chain uses TRBV18 and TRBJ2-7; D tentatively fits TRBD1 or TRBD2 (5 bases each). The germline V gene has CDR1 KGHSH and CDR2 LQKENI. The CDR3 is 13 amino acids. V lost 3 bases and J lost 2, with 8 bases in between.

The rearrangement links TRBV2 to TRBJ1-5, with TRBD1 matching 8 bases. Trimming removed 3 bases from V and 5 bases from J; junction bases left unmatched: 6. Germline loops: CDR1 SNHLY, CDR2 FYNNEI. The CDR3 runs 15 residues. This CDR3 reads CASSEQGQGYQPQHF. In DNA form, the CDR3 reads TGTGCCAGCAGTGAGCAAGGACAGGGATATCAGCCCCAGCATTTT.

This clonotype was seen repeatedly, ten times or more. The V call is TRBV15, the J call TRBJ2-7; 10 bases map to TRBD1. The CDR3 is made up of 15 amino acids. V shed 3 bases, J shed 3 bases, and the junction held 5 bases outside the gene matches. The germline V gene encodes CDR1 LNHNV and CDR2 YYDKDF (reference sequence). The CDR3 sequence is CATSRDRGSHYEQYF. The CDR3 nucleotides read TGTGCCACCAGCAGGGACAGGGGGTCGCACTACGAGCAGTACTTC.

CDR3 bases: TGTGCCAGCAGCCCCAAGGGTAGCGGGGCTAGCACAGATACGCAGTATTTT. Translated: CASSPKGSGASTDTQYF. The chain has TRBV9 and TRBJ2-3, with 8 bases identical to TRBD2. This CDR3 has 17 amino acids. J gave up 0 bases and V 4 bases, and 10 bases lay outside the gene matches. Germline CDR1 SGDLS, CDR2 YYNGEE.

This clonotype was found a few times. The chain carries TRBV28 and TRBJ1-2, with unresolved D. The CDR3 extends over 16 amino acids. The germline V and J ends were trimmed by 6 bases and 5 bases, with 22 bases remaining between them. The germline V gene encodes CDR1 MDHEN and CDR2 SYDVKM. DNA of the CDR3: TGTGCCAGCAGGCGCGGAGCGGTCTCCCCCTCATATGGCTACACCTTC. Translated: CASRRGAVSPSYGYTF.

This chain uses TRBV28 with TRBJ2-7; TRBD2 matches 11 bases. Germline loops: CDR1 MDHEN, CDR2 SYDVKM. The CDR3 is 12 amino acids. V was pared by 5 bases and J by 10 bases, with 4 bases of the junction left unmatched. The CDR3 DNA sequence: TGTGCCAGCAGTACAAGACTAGCGGGACAGTACTTC. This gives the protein CASSTRLAGQYF.

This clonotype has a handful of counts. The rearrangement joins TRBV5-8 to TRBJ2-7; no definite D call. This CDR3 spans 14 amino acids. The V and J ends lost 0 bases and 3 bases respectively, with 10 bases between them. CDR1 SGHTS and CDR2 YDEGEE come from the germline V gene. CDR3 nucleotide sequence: TGTGCCAGCAGCTTGGGGCGCCGCGGCTACGAGCAGTACTTC. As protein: CASSLGRRGYEQYF.

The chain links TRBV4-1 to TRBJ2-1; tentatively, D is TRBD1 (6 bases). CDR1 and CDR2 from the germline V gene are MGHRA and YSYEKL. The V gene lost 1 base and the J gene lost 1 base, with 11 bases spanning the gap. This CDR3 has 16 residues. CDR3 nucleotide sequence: TGCGCCAGCAGCCAAGCACAGGGTGTATCCTACAATGAGCAGTTCTTC. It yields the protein CASSQAQGVSYNEQFF.

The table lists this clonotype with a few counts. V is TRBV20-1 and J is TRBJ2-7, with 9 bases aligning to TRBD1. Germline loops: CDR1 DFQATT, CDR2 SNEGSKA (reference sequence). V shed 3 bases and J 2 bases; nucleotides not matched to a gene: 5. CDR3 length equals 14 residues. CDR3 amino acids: CSASPRQGAYEQYF. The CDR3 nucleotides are TGCAGTGCTAGTCCTCGACAGGGGGCCTACGAGCAGTACTTC.

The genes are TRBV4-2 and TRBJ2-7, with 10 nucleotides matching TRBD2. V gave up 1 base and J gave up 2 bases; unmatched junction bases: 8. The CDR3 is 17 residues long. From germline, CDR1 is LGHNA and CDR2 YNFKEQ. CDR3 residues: CASSQGSGGHSTYEQYF. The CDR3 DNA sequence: TGTGCCAGCAGCCAAGGTAGCGGGGGGCACTCCACCTACGAGCAGTACTTC.

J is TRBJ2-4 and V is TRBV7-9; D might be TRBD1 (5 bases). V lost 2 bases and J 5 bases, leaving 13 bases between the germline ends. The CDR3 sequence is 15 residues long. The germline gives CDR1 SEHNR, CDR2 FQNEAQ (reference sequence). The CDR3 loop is CASSLFGAQENIQYF. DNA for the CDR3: TGTGCCAGCAGCTTATTTGGGGCGCAAGAAAACATTCAGTACTTC.